This entry lists 26 T cell receptor beta chains sequenced from one sample in a study of identical twins. TCRdb ran MiXCR on the 5' RACE reads and lists one entry per CDR3 protein. Of 350,000 or so distinct CDR3 sequences listed, roughly 9% are singletons. Sequenced sample: naive T cells sorted from blood. These receptors originate from a woman between 45 and 65 years old in good health.

In this sample, this clonotype turned up many times. CDR3 coding DNA: TGCAGCGTTGGCGGACTAAACTACAATGAGCAGTTCTTC. Translation: CSVGGLNYNEQFF. The chain uses TRBV29-1 and TRBJ2-1; tentative D call: TRBD2 (6 bases). CDR1 is SQVTM and CDR2 is ANQGSEA in the germline V gene. The CDR3 runs to 13 residues. V gave up 4 bases and J gave up 3 bases, with 10 bases separating them.

This clonotype was seen a handful of times. This chain links TRBV5-6 with TRBJ2-5, with 8 bases identical to TRBD2. In germline, CDR1 is SGHDT, CDR2 YYEEEE. CDR3 size: 15 residues. Trimming took 4 bases from V and 4 from J; bases not matched to a gene: 9. The CDR3, as DNA: TGTGCCAGCAGCATGGGGACTAGGAACATAGAGACCCAGTACTTC. Residues: CASSMGTRNIETQYF.

This clonotype was detected only a few times. The V call is TRBV12-3 or TRBV12-4, the J call TRBJ1-1; 9 positions match TRBD1. Trimming took 4 bases from V and 6 from J; bases not matched to a gene: 3. The CDR3 is 13 amino acids. CDR3: CASSYRGLSEAFF. As DNA, the CDR3 is TGTGCCAGCAGTTACAGGGGGCTGTCTGAAGCTTTCTTT.

This clonotype occurred many times. The chain joins TRBV20-1 to TRBJ2-7; 13 positions agree with TRBD2. The CDR3 is made up of 17 amino acids. Germline V gene sequence: CDR1 DFQATT, CDR2 SNEGSKA (reference sequence). V lost 1 base, J lost 6 bases, and 12 bases stayed unmatched. CDR3 coding DNA: TGCAGTGCTAGAGGTGGCCCTCCACTAGCGGGAGGGATCGAGCAGTACTTC. This sequence encodes CSARGGPPLAGGIEQYF.

This clonotype was detected only a few times. V and J are TRBV4-1 and TRBJ2-1; 10 bases agree with TRBD1. CDR3 length equals 15 residues. The germline CDR1 and CDR2 sequences are MGHRA and YSYEKL. Losses at the gene ends were 4 bases for V and 8 bases for J; bases not matched to a gene: 8. The CDR3 is CASSRPGQGIDEQFF. The CDR3 region has the DNA TGCGCCAGCAGCCGACCGGGACAGGGGATAGATGAGCAGTTCTTC.

This clonotype was seen repeatedly, ten times or more. The V and J genes are TRBV12-3 or TRBV12-4 and TRBJ2-3; the D call may be TRBD1 or TRBD2 (5 bases each). The CDR3 has 13 amino acids. V lost 6 bases to trimming and J lost 4 bases, with 11 bases between them. The CDR3 coding sequence is TGTGCCAGCAGCTGGGACGATCCAGATACGCAGTATTTT. Its protein product is CASSWDDPDTQYF.

This clonotype was counted between two and nine times. The chain uses TRBV12-3 or TRBV12-4 and TRBJ2-2, with D unclear. CDR3 length equals 13 residues. Trimming removed 6 bases from V and 7 bases from J, with 12 bases in between. CDR3 sequence reads: CASSSSRGGELFF. In DNA, the CDR3 is TGTGCCAGCAGCTCCTCTCGAGGCGGGGAGCTGTTTTTT.

The table lists this clonotype with a few counts. DNA for the CDR3: TGTGCCAGCACTTGGGCAACTGCCGGCACCGGGGAGCTGTTTTTT. As protein: CASTWATAGTGELFF. The chain links TRBV3-1 to TRBJ2-2; D is ambiguous. The CDR3 covers 15 residues. Germline V gene lookup returns CDR1 LGHDT and CDR2 YNNKEL (reference sequence). The germline V and J ends were trimmed by 7 bases and 4 bases, with 16 bases remaining between them.

A few counts support this clonotype. The chain recombines TRBV12-3 or TRBV12-4 with TRBJ1-3, with TRBD1 matching 8 bases. The CDR3 totals 16 residues. V shed 3 bases, J shed 2 bases, and the junction held 6 bases outside the gene matches. The CDR3 region is CASSFPRTGPGNTIYF. CDR3 in DNA: TGTGCCAGCAGTTTCCCCAGGACAGGGCCTGGAAACACCATATATTTT.

V gene TRBV11-3 combines with J gene TRBJ2-5; possible D gene TRBD1, 6 bases. There are 14 residues in the CDR3. V lost 5 bases, J lost 2 bases, and 12 bases lay in between. In germline, CDR1 is SGHNT, CDR2 YENEEA. CDR3 region: CASSPEGQQETQYF. The CDR3 nucleotides are TGTGCCAGCAGCCCCGAAGGACAGCAAGAGACCCAGTACTTC.

At least ten counts were recorded for this clonotype. The chain is built from TRBV24-1 and TRBJ1-1; TRBD1 aligns across 7 bases. This CDR3 region has 12 residues. Trimming cost V 8 bases and J 4 bases; bases outside gene matches: 3. In germline, CDR1 is KGHDR, CDR2 SFDVKD. CDR3 coding DNA: TGTGCCACCACCGGGACAGCCACTGAAGCTTTCTTT. Translating gives CATTGTATEAFF.

The rearrangement links TRBV27 to TRBJ2-2; D ambiguous. V shed 3 bases and J shed 4 bases, with 12 bases lying between them. Germline CDR1 is MNHEY and CDR2 is SMNVEV (reference sequence). The CDR3 loop spans 15 amino acids. The CDR3 reads CASSFGGIGTGELFF. The CDR3 DNA reads TGTGCCAGCAGTTTTGGTGGGATAGGCACCGGGGAGCTGTTTTTT.

This rearrangement joins TRBV12-3 or TRBV12-4 to TRBJ1-5; D perhaps matches TRBD1 (5 bases). V gave up 6 bases and J gave up 0 bases, with 15 bases separating them. The CDR3 runs to 16 residues. CDR3 sequence (DNA): TGTGCCAGCAGCCACGCCAGGGAGTATAGCAATCAGCCCCAGCATTTT. Translating it yields CASSHAREYSNQPQHF.

The chain couples TRBV7-9 to TRBJ2-1; TRBD2 matches 7 bases. Unmatched junction bases numbered 9, after V lost 4 bases and J lost 9 bases. CDR1 and CDR2 (germline): SEHNR, FQNEAQ (reference sequence). This CDR3 spans 14 amino acids. The CDR3 coding sequence is TGTGCCAGCAGCTCCCGCGGGGGTGGAACTGAGCAGTTCTTC. Residues: CASSSRGGGTEQFF.

This clonotype was picked up one time. This may be a read error, as it is one base from a much larger clone. The chain joins TRBV20-1 to TRBJ2-7; 11 bases are shared with TRBD1. The germline V gene has CDR1 DFQATT and CDR2 SNEGSKA (reference sequence). The CDR3 has 15 residues. CDR3 residues: CSVTTGTGGSYDQYF. In DNA, the CDR3 is TGCAGTGTTACCACTGGGACAGGGGGTTCCTACGACCAGTACTTC.

The rearrangement joins TRBV11-3 to TRBJ2-1; 14 bases align to TRBD2. Germline lookup yields CDR1 SGHNT and CDR2 YENEEA. The CDR3 length is 18 residues. V shed 5 bases, J shed 4 bases, and the junction held 10 bases outside the gene matches. The CDR3 here is CASSPRGTSGGLYNEQFF. The CDR3 DNA follows: TGTGCCAGCAGCCCACGAGGGACTAGCGGGGGCCTTTACAATGAGCAGTTCTTC.

The chain recombines TRBV4-1 with TRBJ2-3; D may correspond to TRBD1 or TRBD2 (5 bases each). Deletions cut 1 base from V and 5 bases from J, with 13 bases between. The CDR3 has 15 residues. Looked up from germline, CDR1 is MGHRA and CDR2 is YSYEKL. Here the CDR3 reads CASSQVRDPVDTQYF. The CDR3 bases are TGCGCCAGCAGCCAAGTCCGGGACCCGGTAGATACGCAGTATTTT.

This clonotype came up many times. This sequence joins TRBV5-1 and TRBJ2-3, with 9 bases that match TRBD2. Germline CDR1 reads SGHRS; CDR2 reads YFSETQ. This CDR3 has 16 residues. J was trimmed by 4 bases and V by 5 bases; bases with no gene match: 11. The CDR3 spells CASRREGAPTADTQYF. DNA of the CDR3: TGCGCCAGCAGGCGGGAGGGCGCGCCGACGGCAGATACGCAGTATTTT.

The chain has TRBV5-1 and TRBJ2-1, with D hard to call. The CDR3 consists of 15 residues. Germline V gives CDR1 SGHRS, CDR2 YFSETQ. The V end was cut by 4 bases, the J end by 5 bases, with 16 bases between. The CDR3: CASSADVSQHNEQFF. CDR3 in DNA: TGCGCCAGCAGCGCCGACGTGAGCCAACACAATGAGCAGTTCTTC.

To note about this clonotype: In this CDR3 the conserved last residue, phenylalanine or tryptophan, is missing, so a read error is likely. The chain links TRBV11-2 to TRBJ2-1; a weak D match, TRBD2 (5 bases). Germline V gene data show CDR1 as SGHAT and CDR2 as FQNNGV. Between the trimmed V and J ends, which lost 6 bases and 0 bases, there was a span of 9 bases. The CDR3 extends over 14 amino acids. The CDR3 protein is CASRERSSYNEQFC. In DNA, the CDR3 is TGTGCCAGCAGAGAGCGGAGCTCCTACAATGAGCAGTTCTGC.

This clonotype was recorded many times. The gene calls are TRBV7-9 and TRBJ1-3, with D unresolved. The CDR3 loop spans 13 amino acids. The germline V gene has CDR1 SEHNR and CDR2 FQNEAQ (reference sequence). V was shortened by 1 base and J by 8 bases, with 9 bases between the two germline ends. The CDR3 protein is CASSLGGWDTIYF. The CDR3 nucleotides are TGTGCCAGCAGCTTAGGTGGTTGGGACACCATATATTTT.

V gene TRBV29-1 combines with J gene TRBJ2-3, with 7 nucleotides matching TRBD2. This CDR3 comprises 16 residues. Germline CDR1 is SQVTM and CDR2 is ANQGSEA. Losses at the gene ends were 2 bases for V and 2 bases for J; bases not matched to a gene: 10. CDR3 nucleotides: TGCAGCGTTGAATCGTGGCGGGAGAGGTCCACAGATACGCAGTATTTT. Encoded protein: CSVESWRERSTDTQYF.

This clonotype was observed a handful of times. V and J are TRBV20-1 and TRBJ2-5; D uncertain. Trimming shortened V by 6 bases and J by 5 bases, and 19 bases separated the two germline ends. The CDR3 runs to 14 residues. From germline, CDR1 is DFQATT and CDR2 SNEGSKA (reference sequence). CDR3 protein: CSATGSPRYETQYF. The CDR3 DNA reads TGCAGTGCCACCGGGTCCCCCCGGTACGAGACCCAGTACTTC.

This clonotype has ten or more counts. The CDR3 DNA follows: TGCAGTGCGGCGGGGGCTTTGTATGAGCAGTTCTTC. This translates into CSAAGALYEQFF. V is TRBV20-1 and J is TRBJ2-1; tentatively, D is TRBD2 (7 bases). The V and J ends lost 6 bases and 8 bases respectively, with 14 bases between them. The CDR3 is 12 amino acids. Germline V gene lookup returns CDR1 DFQATT and CDR2 SNEGSKA (reference sequence).

A few counts support this clonotype. The rearrangement links TRBV14 to TRBJ2-1, with D perhaps matching TRBD1 (6 bases). The V and J ends lost 3 bases and 8 bases respectively, with 11 bases between them. The CDR3 has 13 residues. The germline gives CDR1 SGHDN, CDR2 FVKESK. The CDR3 reads CASSQLQGDEQFF. As DNA, the CDR3 is TGTGCCAGCAGCCAGTTACAGGGCGATGAGCAGTTCTTC.

This clonotype occurred a few times. The genes are TRBV15 and TRBJ2-7; D gene ambiguous. Trimming pared 0 bases from V and 4 bases from J, leaving 7 bases between. Germline loops: CDR1 LNHNV, CDR2 YYDKDF (reference sequence). This CDR3 has 13 residues. The CDR3 DNA reads as TGTGCCACCAGCAGAGATCGGGTGTACGAGCAGTACGTC. Its translation: CATSRDRVYEQYV.